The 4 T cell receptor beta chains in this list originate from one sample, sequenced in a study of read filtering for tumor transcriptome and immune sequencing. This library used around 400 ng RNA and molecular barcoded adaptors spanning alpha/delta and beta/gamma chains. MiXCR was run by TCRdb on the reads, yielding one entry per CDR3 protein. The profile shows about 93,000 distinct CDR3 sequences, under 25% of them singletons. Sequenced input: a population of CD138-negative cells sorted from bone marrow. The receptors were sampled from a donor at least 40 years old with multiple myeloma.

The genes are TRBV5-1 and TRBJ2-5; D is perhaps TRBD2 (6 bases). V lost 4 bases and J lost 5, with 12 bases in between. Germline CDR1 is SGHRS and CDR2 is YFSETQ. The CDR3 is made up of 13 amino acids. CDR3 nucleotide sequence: TGCGCCAGCAGCACGACTAGTCTTGAGACCCAGTACTTC. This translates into CASSTTSLETQYF.

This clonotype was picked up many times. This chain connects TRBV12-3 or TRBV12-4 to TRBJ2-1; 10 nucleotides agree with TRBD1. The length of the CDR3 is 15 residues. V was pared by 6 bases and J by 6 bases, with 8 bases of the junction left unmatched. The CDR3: CASSRDRGVFNEQFF. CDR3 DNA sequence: TGTGCCAGCAGCCGGGACAGGGGTGTTTTCAATGAGCAGTTCTTC.

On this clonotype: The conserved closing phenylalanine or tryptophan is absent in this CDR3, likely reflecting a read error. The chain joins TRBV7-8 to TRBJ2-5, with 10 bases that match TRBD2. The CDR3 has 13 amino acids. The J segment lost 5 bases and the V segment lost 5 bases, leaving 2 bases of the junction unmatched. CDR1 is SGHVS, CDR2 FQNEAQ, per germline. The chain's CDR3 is CASSGTSAETQYS. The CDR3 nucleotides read TGTGCCAGCAGCGGGACTAGCGCTGAGACCCAGTACTCT.

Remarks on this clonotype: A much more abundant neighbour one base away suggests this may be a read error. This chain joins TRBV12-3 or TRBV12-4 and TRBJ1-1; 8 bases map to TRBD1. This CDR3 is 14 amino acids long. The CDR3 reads CASSPQGAYTDAFF. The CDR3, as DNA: TGTGCCAGCAGTCCTCAGGGGGCCTACACTGATGCTTTCTTT.